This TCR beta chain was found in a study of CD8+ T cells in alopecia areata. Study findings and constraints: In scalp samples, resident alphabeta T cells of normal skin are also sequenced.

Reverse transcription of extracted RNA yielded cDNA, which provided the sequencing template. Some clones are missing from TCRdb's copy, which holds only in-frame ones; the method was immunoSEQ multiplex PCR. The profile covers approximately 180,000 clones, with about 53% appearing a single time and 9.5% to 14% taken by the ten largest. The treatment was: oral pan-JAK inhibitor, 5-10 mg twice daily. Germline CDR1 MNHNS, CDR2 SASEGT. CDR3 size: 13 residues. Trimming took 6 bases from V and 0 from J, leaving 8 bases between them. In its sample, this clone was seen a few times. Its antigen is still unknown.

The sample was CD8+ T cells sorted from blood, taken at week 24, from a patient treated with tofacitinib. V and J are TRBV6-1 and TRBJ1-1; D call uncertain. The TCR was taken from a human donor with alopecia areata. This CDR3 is CASSPSLNTEAFF. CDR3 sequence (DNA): TGTGCCAGCAGCCCCTCTTTGAACACTGAAGCTTTCTTT.